This T cell receptor (beta chain) was observed in a study of cytotoxic CD8 clonotypes in ibrutinib-treated CLL. Overall study context: Partial responders 24, complete 2; approximately 12 progressed and 14 stayed in remission by median around 68 months.

Study results and caveats: Clonality increased at ibrutinib response, then returned toward baseline at progression.

As concerns this clone: What it binds is not known.

TCRdb keeps only in-frame clones here, not all; method: immunoSEQ multiplex PCR. Of 150,000 to 200,000 clones in the sample, around 84% were seen once. This CDR3 is built from 15 residues. Trimming took off 3 bases at V and 4 bases at J, with 13 bases between the two ends. The germline V gene has CDR1 MNHEY and CDR2 SMNVEV (reference sequence). This sequence originates from a human donor with chronic lymphocytic leukemia. The sample in question was PBMCs, obtained after 12 months of ibrutinib treatment. The chain joins TRBV27 to TRBJ1-3; tentative D call: TRBD1 (5 bases). The CDR3 reads CASSLTGGSGNTIYF. CDR3 sequence (DNA): TGTGCCAGCAGTTTGACCGGGGGTTCCGGAAACACCATATATTTT.